This T cell receptor (beta chain) originates from a study of blood T cell repertoires in COVID-19. J gave up 4 bases and V 1 base, and 12 bases lay outside the gene matches. The CDR3 consists of 19 residues. CDR1 is LGHDT and CDR2 is YNNKEL in the germline V gene (reference sequence). The assay was immunoSEQ multiplex PCR, and TCRdb's table has in-frame clones only and misses some. The table shows roughly 200,000 clones, with about 87% occurring only once. The sample was peripheral blood. This chain uses TRBV3-1 (or the pseudogene TRBV3-2) with TRBJ2-2, with TRBD2 matching over 10 bases. The clonotype comes from a woman aged 25-40 years with acute or convalescent COVID-19. CDR3 sequence (DNA): TGTGCCAGCAGCCAAGCTAATAGCGGGAGGACTACCGTCACCGGGGAGCTGTTTTTT. As protein: CASSQANSGRTTVTGELFF.